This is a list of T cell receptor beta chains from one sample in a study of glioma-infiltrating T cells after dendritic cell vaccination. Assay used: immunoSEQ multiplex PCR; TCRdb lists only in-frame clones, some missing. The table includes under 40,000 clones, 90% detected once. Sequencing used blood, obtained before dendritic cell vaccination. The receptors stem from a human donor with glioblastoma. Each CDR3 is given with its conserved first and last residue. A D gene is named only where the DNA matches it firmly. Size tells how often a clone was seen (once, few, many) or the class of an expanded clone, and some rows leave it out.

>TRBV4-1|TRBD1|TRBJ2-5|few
CASSQDLRTGVETQYF
TGCGCCAGCAGCCAAGATCTTAGGACAGGAGTGGAGACCCAGTACTTC
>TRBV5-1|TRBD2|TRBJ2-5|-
CASSLRFSGEQETQYF
TGCGCCAGCAGCTTACGGTTTAGCGGGGAGCAAGAGACCCAGTACTTC
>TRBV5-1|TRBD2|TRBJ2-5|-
CASSWGSGGLLQETQYF
TGCGCCAGCAGCTGGGGTAGCGGGGGGCTCCTCCAAGAGACCCAGTACTTC
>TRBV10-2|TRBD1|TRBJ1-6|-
CASRGQERSYNSPLHF
TGCGCCAGCAGGGGACAGGAACGCTCCTATAATTCACCCCTCCACTTT
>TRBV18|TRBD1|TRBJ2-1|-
CASLASGTEGDEQFF
TGTGCCAGCTTAGCCTCCGGGACAGAGGGGGATGAGCAGTTCTTC
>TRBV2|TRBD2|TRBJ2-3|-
CASRVTSGGPGTQYF
TGTGCCAGCAGAGTCACTAGCGGGGGGCCAGGGACGCAGTATTTT
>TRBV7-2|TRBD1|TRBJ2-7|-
CASSPGGDRGRGEQYF
TGTGCCAGCAGCCCGGGGGGGGACAGGGGCCGGGGCGAGCAGTACTTC
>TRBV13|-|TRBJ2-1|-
CASSWSNNEQFF
TGTGCCAGCAGTTGGTCTAACAATGAGCAGTTCTTC
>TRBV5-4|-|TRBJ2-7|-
CASSLATAEYEQYF
TGTGCCAGCAGCTTGGCGACAGCAGAATACGAGCAGTACTTC
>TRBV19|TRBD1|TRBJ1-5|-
CASSIGWTGKRNQPQHF
TGTGCCAGTAGTATAGGGTGGACAGGGAAACGCAATCAGCCCCAGCATTTT
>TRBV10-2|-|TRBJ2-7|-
CATRIGNGEQYF
TGCGCCACCCGGATAGGTAACGGGGAGCAGTACTTC
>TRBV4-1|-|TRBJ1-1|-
CASSSEEGGTEAFF
TGCGCCAGCAGCTCGGAGGAGGGCGGCACTGAAGCTTTCTTT
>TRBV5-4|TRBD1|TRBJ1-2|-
CASSRDSSYGYTF
TGTGCCAGCAGCCGGGACAGTTCCTATGGCTACACCTTC
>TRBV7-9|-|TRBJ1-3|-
CASSSRASSGNTIYF
TGTGCCAGCAGCTCCCGCGCCTCCTCTGGAAACACCATATATTTT
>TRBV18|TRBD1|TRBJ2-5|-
CASSVGTGRGETQYF
TGTGCCAGCTCAGTCGGGACAGGGAGGGGAGAGACCCAGTACTTC
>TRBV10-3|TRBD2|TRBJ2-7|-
CAITGTSGGELNF
TGTGCCATCACAGGGACTAGCGGGGGAGAGCTGAACTTC
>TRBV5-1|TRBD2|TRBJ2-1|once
CASSRRTSFFQGQFF
TGCGCCAGCAGCCGCCGGACTAGCTTTTTCCAGGGTCAGTTCTTC
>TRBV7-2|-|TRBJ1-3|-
CASSLSAGNSGNTIYF
TGTGCCAGCAGCTTAAGCGCCGGTAACTCTGGAAACACCATATATTTT
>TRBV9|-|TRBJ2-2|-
CASSVGEAGELFF
TGTGCCAGCAGCGTAGGGGAGGCCGGGGAGCTGTTTTTT
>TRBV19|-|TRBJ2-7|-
CASSHEGVSYEQYF
TGTGCCAGTAGCCATGAAGGGGTCTCCTACGAGCAGTACTTC
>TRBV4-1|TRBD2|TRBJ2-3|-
CASSQRGTSGGADTQYF
TGCGCCAGCAGCCAAAGGGGGACTAGCGGGGGGGCAGATACGCAGTATTTT